The 16 T cell receptor beta chains below all came from one sample that was sequenced in a study of shared clonotypes between healthy human individuals. Sequenced by immunoSEQ multiplex PCR; TCRdb stores in-frame clones only, minus some. The sample holds 2 million to 2.5 million clones, about nine tenths seen once. Sequenced: naive CD4+ T cells from PBMCs. Subset given: CD45RA+ positively selected. The source of these receptors is a man younger than 30 in good health. Some clones in this sample may be carry-over from other donors' samples.

This chain uses TRBV2 with TRBJ1-2; TRBD1 matches at 8 bases. The CDR3 sequence is 14 residues long. Germline loops: CDR1 SNHLY, CDR2 FYNNEI. The junction had 8 bases not matched to a gene; V was cut back by 6 bases and J by 5 bases. The CDR3 bases are TGTGCCAGCAGCGATACAGGGGGGGATTATGGCTACACCTTC. Protein product: CASSDTGGDYGYTF.

The J gene is TRBJ2-1, the V gene TRBV28; TRBD1 or TRBD2 may be the D gene (5 bases each). The CDR3 has 14 amino acids. Trimming shortened V by 2 bases and J by 10 bases, and 15 bases separated the two germline ends. Germline V gives CDR1 MDHEN, CDR2 SYDVKM. CDR3 protein: CASSLGTWVQEQFF. For the CDR3, the DNA is TGTGCCAGCAGTTTAGGGACCTGGGTTCAGGAGCAGTTCTTC. Looking up the rest from reference TRBV28 and TRBJ2-1 gives the full variable domain: DVKVTQSSRYLVKRTGEKVFLECVQDMDHENMFWYRQDPGLGLRLIYFSYDVKMKEKGDIPEGYSVSREKKERFSLILESASTNQTSMYLCASSLGTWVQEQFFGPGTRLTVL.

V is TRBV5-4 and J is TRBJ1-6; 10 nucleotides align to TRBD1. CDR3 length: 16 amino acids. Germline CDR1 is SGHNT and CDR2 is YYREEE (reference sequence). V dropped 0 bases and J dropped 10; count of bases not matched to a gene: 7. The CDR3 nucleotides read TGTGCCAGCAGCTTGGGGGGACAGGGGCCGGAGTCACCCCTCCACTTT. Encoded protein: CASSLGGQGPESPLHF.

The V and J genes are TRBV20-1 and TRBJ1-1; D call uncertain. The ends were cut back, 8 bases at V and 0 bases at J, with 7 bases in the middle. From germline, CDR1 is DFQATT and CDR2 SNEGSKA (reference sequence). The CDR3 runs 11 residues. DNA of the CDR3: TGCAGTACATTCATGAACACTGAAGCTTTCTTT. It specifies CSTFMNTEAFF.

The V and J genes are TRBV6-5 and TRBJ2-1, with a tentative D call TRBD1 (6 bases). The germline CDR1 and CDR2 sequences are MNHEY and SVGAGI. The CDR3 covers 15 residues. Trimming shortened V by 4 bases and J by 5 bases, and 15 bases separated the two germline ends. CDR3 region: CASSFYRDSDNEQFF. The CDR3 bases are TGTGCCAGCAGTTTTTACAGGGATTCGGACAATGAGCAGTTCTTC.

This clone was seen only a few times. The same CDR3 is also encoded by other DNA sequences in this sample. The chain carries TRBV7-3 and TRBJ2-2; D ambiguous. This CDR3 is 12 amino acids long. Germline CDR1 SGHTA, CDR2 FQGTGA. V was trimmed by 0 bases and J by 6 bases, leaving 2 bases between them. The CDR3 protein is CASSLTPGELFF. The CDR3 DNA follows: TGTGCCAGCAGCTTAACCCCCGGGGAGCTGTTTTTT.

V and J are TRBV2 and TRBJ2-5; 9 nucleotides align to TRBD2. Germline V lookup: CDR1 SNHLY, CDR2 FYNNEI. Germline trimming cut 3 bases from V and 1 base from J; bases unmatched to any gene: 3. The CDR3 is made up of 15 amino acids. CDR3 DNA sequence: TGTGCCAGCAGTGAGACTAGCGGTTCCCAAGAGACCCAGTACTTC. Translated, it gives CASSETSGSQETQYF.

V gene TRBV7-2 combines with J gene TRBJ2-3; 7 bases agree with TRBD2. The ends lost 6 bases at V and 6 bases at J; junction bases unmatched: 12. CDR1 and CDR2 (germline): SGHTA, FQGNSA. This CDR3 is built from 15 residues. CDR3 nucleotides: TGTGCCAGCAGGTACGGGCCTAGCGGTACGGATACGCAGTATTTT. This translates into CASRYGPSGTDTQYF.

This chain links TRBV7-8 with TRBJ1-3, with D hard to call. Germline CDR1 and CDR2: SGHVS and FQNEAQ. The CDR3 extends over 15 amino acids. The ends were cut back, 5 bases at V and 2 bases at J, with 13 bases in the middle. CDR3 in DNA: TGTGCCAGCAGCCTAAGCAGTAGGGCTGGAAACACCATATATTTT. The encoded protein is CASSLSSRAGNTIYF.

The chain uses TRBV19 and TRBJ2-3, with TRBD2 identical over 14 bases. This CDR3 spans 16 amino acids. The germline CDR1 and CDR2 sequences are LNHDA and SQIVND (reference sequence). Germline trimming cut 7 bases from V and 5 bases from J; bases unmatched to any gene: 8. CDR3 protein: CASMGTSGSLGDTQYF. The CDR3 DNA follows: TGTGCCAGTATGGGGACTAGCGGGAGTTTAGGAGATACGCAGTATTTT.

This clone showed up just once. DNA for the CDR3: TGTGCCAGCTCACTCTTCCTAAGCCAGGGGACGAATGAGCAGTTCTTC. Residues: CASSLFLSQGTNEQFF. J is TRBJ2-1 and V is TRBV18, with D maybe TRBD1 (6 bases). The germline CDR1 and CDR2 sequences are KGHSH and LQKENI. The germline V and J ends were trimmed by 4 bases and 7 bases, with 20 bases remaining between them. The CDR3 has 16 amino acids.

A note on this clone: In the same sample, other DNA sequences code for this CDR3. The chain recombines TRBV5-1 with TRBJ2-7, with a weak D call TRBD2 (5 bases). The V and J ends lost 0 bases and 0 bases respectively, with 7 bases between them. This CDR3 is built from 14 residues. Germline values: CDR1 SGHRS, CDR2 YFSETQ. Here the CDR3 reads CASSLAGDSYEQYF. CDR3 in DNA: TGCGCCAGCAGCTTGGCCGGGGACTCCTACGAGCAGTACTTC.

The chain uses TRBV4-2 and TRBJ2-1; possible D gene TRBD2, 5 bases. The germline CDR1 and CDR2 sequences are LGHNA and YNFKEQ. V lost 1 base, J lost 4 bases, and 14 bases lay in between. The CDR3 runs 16 residues. CDR3 coding DNA: TGTGCCAGCAGCCAAGTTATTTCCGAGGGATACAATGAGCAGTTCTTC. This codes for CASSQVISEGYNEQFF.

This clone has a handful of counts. The rearrangement links TRBV4-1 to TRBJ1-1, with D unresolved. Germline CDR1 and CDR2: MGHRA and YSYEKL. V lost 4 bases, J lost 6 bases, and 24 bases lay in between. The CDR3 sequence is 17 residues long. CDR3 protein: CASSPLARLDTNPEAFF. CDR3 bases: TGCGCCAGCAGCCCACTCGCCCGGCTCGACACAAACCCTGAAGCTTTCTTT.

This sequence joins TRBV7-2 and TRBJ1-2, with D unresolved. Germline loops: CDR1 SGHTA, CDR2 FQGNSA. Trimming removed 0 bases at V and 7 bases at J, with 6 bases between. The CDR3 runs to 12 residues. This CDR3 reads CASSLARIGYTF. CDR3 nucleotide sequence: TGTGCCAGCAGCTTAGCACGGATTGGCTACACCTTC.

This chain connects TRBV7-3 to TRBJ2-1, with TRBD2 matching 7 bases. The junction had 9 bases not matched to a gene; V was cut back by 0 bases and J by 4 bases. Per the germline V gene, CDR1 is SGHTA and CDR2 is FQGTGA. CDR3 length: 17 residues. The CDR3 loop reads CASSLTAGLAVYNEQFF. DNA of the CDR3: TGTGCCAGCAGCTTAACCGCAGGTCTAGCGGTATACAATGAGCAGTTCTTC.